The following is a T cell receptor (beta chain) sequence with its context. What it recognizes is unknown. This record comes from a study of blood T cells in healthy people across ages. Each donor had 7.5 to 10 milliliters of peripheral blood drawn. This CDR3 has 13 amino acids. V was cut by 1 base and J by 14 bases, with 15 bases left in between. Whole-study findings and limits: Percentage of naive T cells showed a strong correlation with TCR beta diversity.

Next came a second PCR, run for roughly 6 to 11 cycles, which used a sample-barcoded 5' primer along with a J-beta primer mix. TCRdb re-called the 5' RACE reads through MiXCR, storing one row per CDR3 protein. The sample consists of roughly 720,000 distinct CDR3 sequences, about 48% of them appearing once. The chain employs TRBV12-3 or TRBV12-4 and TRBJ2-1; maybe TRBD2 (5 bases). This clonotype was sampled from an older man in good health. Sequences were obtained from blood. The CDR3: CASSLVPGVPEFF. CDR3 bases: TGTGCCAGCAGTTTAGTTCCCGGGGTACCTGAGTTCTTC.